The entry below describes one TCR beta chain. In the original workflow: The assay estimated nucleated cells by amplifying reference gene primers. Here immunoSEQ multiplex PCR was the method, and the copy in TCRdb shows in-frame clones only, minus some. Clonal size and the V and J genes are those of that table, whereas D and trimming came from the DNA. The sample holds about 230,000 clones, roughly 80% seen once. This record comes from a study of blood T cell repertoires in COVID-19. Study overall: Samples representing acute and convalescent COVID-19 were sourced from the United States, Italy and Spain. Sample material is recorded as cDNA or gDNA derived from T cells, B-cell-depleted T cells, or PBMCs.

Per the germline V gene, CDR1 is KGHSH and CDR2 is LQKENI. The CDR3 runs to 14 residues. V was pared by 3 bases and J by 2 bases, with 3 bases of the junction left unmatched. The chain joins TRBV18 to TRBJ1-2; 7 nucleotides agree with TRBD1. Sequences were obtained from peripheral blood. This TCR derives from a woman between 65 and 79 years old with active or convalescent COVID-19. In DNA, the CDR3 is TGTGCCAGCTCACCTACGGGACAGAACTATGGCTACACCTTC. Translated: CASSPTGQNYGYTF.